This TCR beta chain was profiled in a study of tumor and adjacent non-tumor tissue in lung cancer. Remarks on this clonotype: The conserved phenylalanine or tryptophan normally closing the CDR3 is absent here, so this likely arose from a read error.

Per the germline V gene, CDR1 is SQVTM and CDR2 is ANQGSEA. The V and J ends lost 4 bases and 0 bases respectively, with 11 bases between them. CDR3 size: 14 residues. TCRbeta libraries were built with three rounds of nested PCR, modified from ARM-PCR. One entry per CDR3 protein, called by TCRdb with MiXCR from the multiplex PCR reads. The sample contains about 120,000 distinct CDR3 sequences, about 80% of which appear only once. RNA was extracted from bulk tissue without any cell sorting. The source material was lung tumor tissue. V and J are TRBV29-1 and TRBJ2-3; TRBD1 might be the D (6 bases). The origin of this receptor is a man in his sixties or seventies with non-small cell lung cancer. In DNA form, the CDR3 reads TGCAGCGTTGCTGGGACATCTAGCACAGATACGCAGTATTTG. Protein product: CSVAGTSSTDTQYL.